A selection of T cell receptor beta chains follows, all from one sample in a study of Ad26.COV2.S vaccination and SARS-CoV-2 variants. The table came from immunoSEQ multiplex PCR; TCRdb's copy has only in-frame clones and leaves some out. This sample has 350,000 to 400,000 clones, with around 89% found just once. This specimen was peripheral blood, taken in a trial of Ad26.COV2.S vaccine versus placebo. Source of these receptors: a person between 18 and 60 years old who received the Ad26.COV2.S COVID-19 vaccine or a placebo. The CDR3 runs from the conserved cysteine through the conserved F or W. D genes are given only for firm matches. Where a row states a size, it is once, few, many or the class of an expanded clone; other rows omit it.

>TRBJ2-3|once|-|TRBV30
TGTGCCTGGAGTGTGGGCGGGCAGATCCCCACAGATACGCAGTATTTT
CAWSVGGQIPTDTQYF
>TRBJ2-3|once|-|TRBV7-2
TGTGCCAGCAGCTTGGCAGGAGGCACAGATACGCAGTATTTT
CASSLAGGTDTQYF
>TRBJ1-4|once|-|TRBV4-1
TGCGCCAGCAGCCAGCTCCCTAATGAAAAACTGTTTTTT
CASSQLPNEKLFF
>TRBJ1-2|-|TRBD1|TRBV2
TGTGCCAGCAGTCTGGGACAGATCTATGGCTACACCTTC
CASSLGQIYGYTF
>TRBJ2-7|-|TRBD1|TRBV28
TGTGCCAGCAGTGGGACAGGGACCTACGAGCAGTACTTC
CASSGTGTYEQYF
>TRBJ2-1|-|TRBD2|TRBV3-1/TRBV3-2
TGTGCCAGCAGCCCCGGACTAGCGGGATCCAATGAGCAGTTCTTC
CASSPGLAGSNEQFF
>TRBJ1-5|-|-|TRBV9
TGTGCCAGCAGCGGAAGTGGGGGTGGTCAGCCCCAGCATTTT
CASSGSGGGQPQHF
>TRBJ1-2|-|TRBD1|TRBV28
TGTGCCAGCAGTATCGAGGGACAGTTCTATGGCTACACCTTC
CASSIEGQFYGYTF
>TRBJ2-1|-|-|TRBV25-1
TGTGCCAGCAGGGACAGTAGTTCCTACAATGAGCAGTTCTTC
CASRDSSSYNEQFF
>TRBJ2-7|once|-|TRBV5-1
TGCGCCAGCAGCGGGCAGGTCGATTACGGCTCCTACGAGCAGTACTTC
CASSGQVDYGSYEQYF
>TRBJ2-7|-|TRBD1|TRBV2
TGTGCCAGCAGTGAAAAAGGGGGCTTCTACGAGCAGTACTTC
CASSEKGGFYEQYF
>TRBJ2-7|-|-|TRBV27
TGTGCCAGCCGGGACCATAACGGGGAGCAGTACTTC
CASRDHNGEQYF
>TRBJ2-1|-|-|TRBV4-2
TGTGCCAGCAGCCCTTCAGAGAGCTCCTACAATGAGCAGTTCTTC
CASSPSESSYNEQFF
>TRBJ1-1|-|-|TRBV14
TGTGCCAGCAGCCAAGACGCGGGTGGGAACACTGAAGCTTTCTTT
CASSQDAGGNTEAFF
>TRBJ2-2|-|TRBD1|TRBV2
TGTGCCAGCAGTGAACAAGGGACAGGGAGAGACGGGGAGCTGTTTTTT
CASSEQGTGRDGELFF
>TRBJ2-3|once|TRBD1|TRBV29-1
TGCAGCACAGGGGGACAGCTACATACAGATACGCAGTATTTT
CSTGGQLHTDTQYF
>TRBJ1-5|-|-|TRBV19
TGTGCCAGTAGTATAGGCTGGGCGGGCAATCAGCCCCAGCATTTT
CASSIGWAGNQPQHF
>TRBJ2-5|-|-|TRBV11-2
TGTGCCAGCAGCTTAGGGGGACTTGAAGAGACCCAGTACTTC
CASSLGGLEETQYF
>TRBJ2-1|-|-|TRBV3-1/TRBV3-2
TGTGCCAGCAGCCAAGATAGGTGGGCTAGCGCCTACAATGAGCAGTTCTTC
CASSQDRWASAYNEQFF
>TRBJ1-2|-|TRBD1|TRBV30
TGTGCCTGGAGTGTACAGACAGGGTTGCCGTTTTCCCGCGACTTC
CAWSVQTGLPFSRDF
>TRBJ2-5|-|TRBD2|TRBV15
TGTGCCACCAGCAGAGACCCCGGGGCTAGCGGATTCCAAGAGACCCAGTACTTC
CATSRDPGASGFQETQYF
>TRBJ1-1|-|-|TRBV29-1
TGCAGCGTTGCACTCGCGAACACTGAAGCTTTCTTT
CSVALANTEAFF
>TRBJ2-2|-|-|TRBV11-3
TGTGCCAGCAGCCCCGCCATTATGGTAGGGGAGCTGTTTTTT
CASSPAIMVGELFF
>TRBJ1-2|-|-|TRBV29-1
TGCAGCGTTGAAGGAGGGGGTATGGATGGCTACACCTTC
CSVEGGGMDGYTF
>TRBJ2-1|-|-|TRBV5-5
TGTGCCAGCACTGGCGGAAGCGGCCCTAGCAATGAGCAGTTCTTC
CASTGGSGPSNEQFF
>TRBJ2-3|few|-|TRBV5-1
TGCGCCAGCAGCTCTTTTCGGGGCACAGATACGCAGTATTTT
CASSSFRGTDTQYF
>TRBJ2-7|once|TRBD2|TRBV28
TGTGCCAGCACTCCCCGGGGGACTAGCGGGGGCTCCTACGAGCAGTACTTC
CASTPRGTSGGSYEQYF
>TRBJ1-4|-|TRBD1|TRBV10-1
TGCGCCAGCAATAACAGGGGAACTAATGAAAAACTGTTTTTT
CASNNRGTNEKLFF
>TRBJ2-7|-|-|TRBV5-1
TGCGCCAGCAGCTTCGGCGGGGTAGCCTACGAGCAGTACTTC
CASSFGGVAYEQYF
>TRBJ1-6|-|-|TRBV6-5
TGTGCCAGCAGTTACTCGACGCAGGGCTATAATTCACCCCTCCACTTT
CASSYSTQGYNSPLHF
>TRBJ2-7|-|TRBD2|TRBV3-1/TRBV3-2
TGTGCCAGCAGCCCTGGGACTAGCGTGTTCTACGAGCAGTACTTC
CASSPGTSVFYEQYF
>TRBJ1-3|-|-|TRBV9
TGTGCCAGCAGCGGCAGAACAGGGTTAGGTGGAAACACCATATATTTT
CASSGRTGLGGNTIYF
>TRBJ2-3|once|-|TRBV29-1
TGCAGCTATGGGGGGGCTTATGATACGCAGTATTTT
CSYGGAYDTQYF
>TRBJ1-5|once|TRBD1|TRBV7-8
TGTGCCAGCAGCCCCCGGACGACAGGGGAGCAGCCCCAGCATTTT
CASSPRTTGEQPQHF
>TRBJ1-6|-|-|TRBV30
TGTGCCTGGAGTGTAGGGCGTTATGATTCACCCCTCCACTTT
CAWSVGRYDSPLHF
>TRBJ1-1|-|-|TRBV10-2
TGCGCCAGCAGTGTGGGCGCATTACCCAGGGATACTGAAGCTTTCTTT
CASSVGALPRDTEAFF
>TRBJ2-7|-|TRBD2|TRBV4-1
TGCGCCAGCAGCCAAGATACCCCTAGCGGGAGTTCCTACGAGCAGTACTTC
CASSQDTPSGSSYEQYF
>TRBJ2-5|-|TRBD1|TRBV5-6
TGTGCCAGCAGCTACCCGACAGGGGAGGCTCGAGAGACCCAGTACTTC
CASSYPTGEARETQYF
>TRBJ1-5|-|-|TRBV27
TGTGCCAGCAGTCCGGACAGTAGCAATCAGCCCCAGCATTTT
CASSPDSSNQPQHF
>TRBJ1-6|-|-|TRBV4-3
TGCGCCAGCAGCCAAGACCAGGGAGGGGGTTCACCCCTCCACTTT
CASSQDQGGGSPLHF
>TRBJ2-1|once|-|TRBV7-2
TGTGCCAGCAGCTTTAGCGAGCGGATGGGGCAGTTCTTC
CASSFSERMGQFF
>TRBJ1-5|once|-|TRBV6-5
TGTGCCAGCGACGTGGGCCTTAGCAATCAGCCCCAGCATTTT
CASDVGLSNQPQHF
>TRBJ1-3|-|-|TRBV6-5
TGTGCCAGCAGTCTACAGGGAAACCCTGGAAACACCATATATTTT
CASSLQGNPGNTIYF
>TRBJ1-3|few|-|TRBV2
TGTGCCAGCAGTGGAATCTCTGGAAACACCATATATTTT
CASSGISGNTIYF
>TRBJ1-3|-|-|TRBV28
TGTGCCAGCGAAGCAGGGTCTGGAAACACCATATATTTT
CASEAGSGNTIYF
>TRBJ2-5|-|-|TRBV2
TGTGCCAGCATGATTAGAGAGACCCAGTACTTC
CASMIRETQYF
>TRBJ1-2|-|TRBD1|TRBV27
TGTGCCAGCGCTGGGCAGGGGGTACGGGGCTACACCTTC
CASAGQGVRGYTF
>TRBJ2-7|-|-|TRBV6-1
TGTGCCAGCAGTGAACGTTTTGGCAGGGACTACGAGCAGTACTTC
CASSERFGRDYEQYF
>TRBJ2-4|once|-|TRBV5-1
TGCGCCAGCAGCTTGAAGGGCAACCCAGCCAAAAACATTCAGTACTTC
CASSLKGNPAKNIQYF
>TRBJ2-1|-|-|TRBV7-2
TGTGCCAGCACCCCGGCTCAGGGCGGCTACAATGAGCAGTTCTTC
CASTPAQGGYNEQFF
>TRBJ2-1|-|-|TRBV7-2
TGTGCCAGCAGCTTAGCGGGCGGAGGTGAGCAGTTCTTC
CASSLAGGGEQFF
>TRBJ2-3|-|-|TRBV7-9
TGTGCCAGCAGCTACTCGGGATACACAGATACGCAGTATTTT
CASSYSGYTDTQYF
>TRBJ1-1|-|-|TRBV3-1/TRBV3-2
TGTGCCAGCAGCCAAGGAAGGGACGGCATGAACACTGAAGCTTTCTTT
CASSQGRDGMNTEAFF